This T cell receptor (beta chain) was retrieved from a study of chemoradiotherapy in HPV16-positive cancers. Using immunoSEQ multiplex PCR, the repertoire was profiled, and TCRdb retains in-frame clones only, with some absent. This table has approximately 52,000 clones, about 92% appearing once. CDR1 and CDR2 (germline): SGHDT, YYEEEE. The CDR3 has 15 amino acids. V gave up 1 base and J gave up 3 bases, with 14 bases separating them. The TCR was taken from a human donor with HPV-associated anogenital cancer. The sample here was blood, taken from a patient who underwent chemoradiotherapy. This chain joins TRBV5-6 and TRBJ2-7; tentatively, D is TRBD2 (5 bases). This CDR3 is CASSLTSGKYYEQYF. The DNA of the CDR3 is TGTGCCAGCAGCTTGACCAGCGGAAAGTACTACGAGCAGTACTTC.